The rows below give T cell receptor beta chains drawn from one sample of a study of shared clonotypes between healthy human individuals. Produced via immunoSEQ multiplex PCR; TCRdb's table is partial and in-frame only. The repertoire holds about 2.4 million clones, with approximately 93% as singletons. The specimen sequenced was naive CD4+ T cells from PBMCs. The receptors here all came from a man younger than 35 in good health. Some clones in this sample may be carry-over from other donors' samples. The CDR3 runs from the conserved cysteine through the conserved F or W. The D gene is left open where the match is weak. The size of a clone is reported for some rows only, either as once, few or many, or as a class for expanded clones.

TRBD2,TRBV30,TRBJ2-3,.,CAWKTSGNTDTQYF,TGTGCCTGGAAGACTAGCGGTAACACAGATACGCAGTATTTT
TRBD2,TRBV14,TRBJ2-7,.,CASSPGLSSYEQYF,TGTGCCAGCAGCCCGGGACTAAGTAGTTACGAGCAGTACTTC
.,TRBV6-1,TRBJ1-5,.,CASIESWQLNQPQHF,TGTGCCAGCATTGAATCTTGGCAGCTCAATCAGCCCCAGCATTTT
.,TRBV18,TRBJ1-4,.,CASSPRTPQGEKLFF,TGTGCCAGCTCACCCCGGACACCGCAGGGGGAAAAACTGTTTTTT
.,TRBV5-1,TRBJ1-3,once,CASASGSPSGNTIYF,TGCGCCAGCGCCTCGGGGTCTCCCTCTGGAAACACCATATATTTT
TRBD2,TRBV28,TRBJ2-1,.,CASSLSGGVPYNEQFF,TGTGCCAGCAGTTTATCGGGGGGGGTTCCCTACAATGAGCAGTTCTTC
.,TRBV7-2,TRBJ2-3,.,CASSLDPGEATQYF,TGTGCCAGCAGCTTAGACCCCGGGGAGGCTACGCAGTATTTT
TRBD1,TRBV6-6,TRBJ1-5,.,CASSPTGVRQPQHF,TGTGCCAGCAGTCCAACAGGGGTGAGGCAGCCCCAGCATTTT
.,TRBV19,TRBJ2-1,.,CASSILAVSYNEQFF,TGTGCCAGTAGTATTCTAGCCGTCTCCTACAATGAGCAGTTCTTC
.,TRBV11-3,TRBJ2-7,.,CASSCGSLTYEQYF,TGTGCCAGCAGCTGTGGCTCTCTAACCTACGAGCAGTACTTC
.,TRBV6-1,TRBJ2-1,.,CASTDWNECVQFF,TGTGCCAGCACAGACTGGAACGAATGTGTGCAGTTCTTC
TRBD1,TRBV10-3,TRBJ2-2,.,CAASGSGTGGYGELFF,TGTGCCGCCTCTGGTAGTGGGACAGGGGGCTACGGGGAGCTGTTTTTT
TRBD1,TRBV10-3,TRBJ1-5,.,CATGRQGAEGNQPQHF,TGTGCCACCGGTCGACAGGGGGCGGAGGGCAATCAGCCCCAGCATTTT
.,TRBV7-6,TRBJ1-1,once,CASSRIVGSEAFF,TGTGCCAGCTCTCGAATAGTAGGCTCTGAAGCTTTCTTT
.,TRBV6-5,TRBJ2-7,.,CASSFHLQGSYEQYF,TGTGCCAGCAGTTTCCATTTACAGGGCTCCTACGAGCAGTACTTC
TRBD1,TRBV5-1,TRBJ1-1,.,CASSQGQGAPNTEAFF,TGCGCCAGCAGCCAAGGACAGGGGGCCCCGAACACTGAAGCTTTCTTT
TRBD2,TRBV2,TRBJ2-1,.,CASSLTSGRDEQFF,TGTGCCAGCTCATTGACTAGCGGGAGGGATGAGCAGTTCTTC
.,TRBV2,TRBJ1-2,.,CASRVQGIQGYTF,TGTGCCAGCAGGGTACAGGGTATTCAGGGCTACACCTTC
.,TRBV7-9,TRBJ1-1,few,CASSLGQNTEAFF,TGTGCCAGCAGTCTGGGACAGAACACTGAAGCTTTCTTT
TRBD2,TRBV5-1,TRBJ2-7,.,CASSYGLAGGYEQYF,TGCGCCAGCAGCTACGGACTAGCGGGAGGGTACGAGCAGTACTTC
.,TRBV7-3,TRBJ2-3,once,CASSSYGEPDTQYF,TGTGCCAGCAGCTCCTACGGCGAACCAGATACGCAGTATTTT
.,TRBV6-5,TRBJ2-1,.,CASSPTQTSSQFF,TGTGCCAGCAGCCCTACACAGACTAGTTCCCAGTTCTTC
.,TRBV5-1,TRBJ2-2,.,CASSLAMSGELFF,TGCGCCAGCAGCTTGGCCATGTCCGGGGAGCTGTTTTTT
.,TRBV19,TRBJ1-3,once,CASSTGRSSGNTIYF,TGTGCCAGTAGTACGGGACGGAGCTCTGGAAACACCATATATTTT
.,TRBV5-4,TRBJ2-4,.,CASSLAGRGNIQYF,TGTGCCAGCAGCTTGGCCGGTCGAGGGAACATTCAGTACTTC
.,TRBV2,TRBJ1-1,.,CASSVRSMNTEAFF,TGTGCCAGCAGTGTCAGAAGCATGAACACTGAAGCTTTCTTT
TRBD2,TRBV29-1,TRBJ2-7,.,CSVVTSGSSYEQYF,TGCAGCGTCGTGACTAGCGGGAGCTCCTACGAGCAGTACTTC
.,TRBV7-3,TRBJ1-2,.,CASSLLGGDGYTF,TGTGCCAGCAGCCTCCTCGGGGGCGATGGCTACACCTTC
.,TRBV27,TRBJ1-2,.,CASPPPGYAGYTF,TGTGCCAGCCCACCTCCCGGATACGCGGGCTACACCTTC
.,TRBV29-1,TRBJ2-4,.,CSVRGVLAKNIQYF,TGCAGCGTTCGGGGAGTCCTAGCCAAAAACATTCAGTACTTC
TRBD1,TRBV19,TRBJ1-4,.,CASSIVTGGLGKLFF,TGTGCCAGTAGTATCGTAACAGGGGGCCTGGGAAAACTGTTTTTT
.,TRBV9,TRBJ2-1,.,CASSERAQRPEQFF,TGTGCCAGCAGCGAAAGGGCGCAGAGACCTGAGCAGTTCTTC
TRBD1,TRBV6-5,TRBJ1-2,once,CASSYLTGQDGYTF,TGTGCCAGCAGTTACCTTACCGGACAGGATGGCTACACCTTC
.,TRBV4-2,TRBJ2-7,.,CASSQDRAGNSEQYF,TGTGCCAGCAGCCAAGACCGGGCGGGAAACTCCGAGCAGTACTTC
TRBD2,TRBV18,TRBJ2-1,.,CASSRGRASANEQFF,TGTGCCAGCTCGCGCGGGAGGGCCTCGGCGAACGAGCAGTTCTTC
TRBD2,TRBV6-5,TRBJ2-1,.,CASSRLASSYNEQFF,TGTGCCAGCAGTCGACTAGCCAGCTCCTACAATGAGCAGTTCTTC
TRBD2,TRBV9,TRBJ2-1,.,CASSVGLAGGNNEQFF,TGTGCCAGCAGCGTAGGGTTAGCGGGAGGGAACAATGAGCAGTTCTTC
TRBD2,TRBV11-3,TRBJ2-1,once,CASSLGPGLAGGLYNEQFF,TGTGCCAGCAGCTTAGGGCCCGGACTAGCGGGAGGCCTCTACAATGAGCAGTTCTTC
.,TRBV25-1,TRBJ1-1,.,CASSDYGQYTEAFF,TGTGCCAGCAGTGATTACGGACAGTACACTGAAGCTTTCTTT
.,TRBV10-3,TRBJ1-1,few,CAISEGQSNTEAFF,TGTGCCATCAGTGAGGGACAGAGCAACACTGAAGCTTTCTTT
.,TRBV4-1,TRBJ1-4,.,CASSQAGRREKLFF,TGCGCCAGCAGCCAGGCAGGTAGACGAGAAAAACTGTTTTTT
TRBD2,TRBV19,TRBJ2-7,.,CASSKVSGSSYEQYF,TGTGCCAGTAGTAAGGTTAGCGGGAGCTCCTACGAGCAGTACTTC
TRBD1,TRBV7-8,TRBJ1-1,.,CASSLRTGGGTEAFF,TGTGCCAGCAGCCTCAGGACAGGGGGAGGCACTGAAGCTTTCTTT
TRBD2,TRBV9,TRBJ2-5,.,CASSATSGRRETQYF,TGTGCCAGCAGCGCTACTAGCGGGAGGAGGGAGACCCAGTACTTC
.,TRBV4-2,TRBJ2-1,.,CASSQAPGGARPYNEQFF,TGTGCCAGCAGCCAAGCCCCAGGGGGGGCCCGACCGTACAATGAGCAGTTCTTC
.,TRBV5-1,TRBJ1-1,.,CASSSLRSGENTEAFF,TGCGCCAGCAGCTCCCTAAGGTCGGGGGAAAACACTGAAGCTTTCTTT
.,TRBV5-1,TRBJ2-2,.,CASTPATNTGELFF,TGCGCCAGCACCCCGGCTACGAACACCGGGGAGCTGTTTTTT
.,TRBV2,TRBJ2-3,.,CASSETRSRGTDTQYF,TGTGCCAGCAGTGAAACTCGGTCCAGAGGCACAGATACGCAGTATTTT
.,TRBV27,TRBJ1-1,.,CASSLWQGITEAFF,TGTGCCAGCAGTTTATGGCAGGGAATCACTGAAGCTTTCTTT
TRBD1,TRBV29-1,TRBJ1-1,.,CSVQGGLRSF,TGCAGCGTGCAGGGGGGGCTACGGAGCTTT
TRBD2,TRBV19,TRBJ2-1,.,CASSIPSGSAFTGEQFF,TGTGCCAGTAGTATCCCCAGCGGGAGTGCGTTCACTGGCGAGCAGTTCTTC
TRBD1,TRBV5-6,TRBJ1-2,.,CASSLIATGESGYTF,TGTGCCAGCAGCTTGATTGCTACAGGGGAATCAGGCTACACCTTC
.,TRBV14,TRBJ2-2,.,CASSQNLGTGELFF,TGTGCCAGCAGCCAAAATTTAGGGACCGGGGAGCTGTTTTTT
TRBD1,TRBV18,TRBJ2-7,.,CASSPLDRGAEQYF,TGTGCCAGCTCACCCCTGGACAGGGGGGCCGAGCAGTACTTC
.,TRBV11-2,TRBJ1-1,.,CASSLPLTNTEAFF,TGTGCCAGCAGCCTACCTCTAACCAACACTGAAGCTTTCTTT
TRBD2,TRBV6-6,TRBJ2-2,.,CASTQRLAGGSGELFF,TGTGCCAGCACCCAGAGACTAGCGGGAGGATCCGGGGAGCTGTTTTTT
TRBD1,TRBV6-1,TRBJ2-7,once,CASSDTGTGTYEQYF,TGTGCCAGCAGTGATACCGGGACAGGGACCTACGAGCAGTACTTC
.,TRBV7-2,TRBJ2-1,.,CASSLGRGSPSYNEQFF,TGTGCCAGCAGCTTGGGGAGGGGGAGTCCTTCCTACAATGAGCAGTTCTTC
.,TRBV5-1,TRBJ2-5,.,CASSFAGDQETQYF,TGCGCCAGCAGCTTTGCAGGGGACCAGGAGACCCAGTACTTC
.,TRBV20-1,TRBJ2-5,.,CSAAGKETQYF,TGCAGTGCTGCGGGGAAGGAGACCCAGTACTTC